This T cell receptor (beta chain) is drawn from a study of T cell repertoires in cytomegalovirus infection. Study information: Both CMV infection and a matching HLA type were indicated by public TCR beta signatures. The study's findings and limits: Using cumulative public TCR beta family frequency, the authors identified those who carried CMV together with the relevant HLA. Predominance within the ex vivo response was attributable to HLA-C-restricted CMV-specific TCR beta clonotypes.

V was shortened by 6 bases and J by 5 bases, with 21 bases between the two germline ends. The CDR3 runs to 16 residues. Germline CDR1 and CDR2: SGHVS and FNYEAQ. From the reads, TCRdb called clonotypes with MiXCR, one entry per CDR3 protein. Of approximately 550,000 distinct CDR3 sequences listed, approximately 16% were seen once; the top ten hold roughly 25%. On this clonotype itself: Its antigen is not known.

Sequencing input: CD8+ T cells from PBMCs. The clonotype originates from a human donor in good health (CMV status not recorded). Some clones in this sample may be carry-over from other donors' samples. The rearrangement links TRBV7-6 to TRBJ2-3; TRBD2 might be the D (6 bases). The DNA of the CDR3 is TGTGCCAGCAGTCCCGTAGGCCGGGTGCGGGGAGATACGCAGTATTTT. As protein: CASSPVGRVRGDTQYF.